This TCR beta chain derives from a study of monozygotic twins with inflammatory bowel disease. The length of the CDR3 is 15 residues. Per germline, CDR1 SGHRS and CDR2 YFSETQ. Total RNA amounting to 3500 ng went into each TCR library. UMIs containing a 6-nucleotide sample barcode were added via template switching. TCRdb reprocessed the 5' RACE reads, with one entry per CDR3 protein and no DNA. Its clone listing holds approximately 210,000 distinct CDR3 sequences. Remarks on this clonotype: Its specificity is not known.

Points from the study as a whole: It was not supported that a single strong signal or clonotype was associated with IBD.

The V and J genes are TRBV5-1 and TRBJ1-3; TCRdb returns TRBD1, unconfirmable since there is no DNA. Sequencing was carried out using blood. This clonotype was sampled from a human donor with ulcerative colitis or Crohn's disease, or a healthy co-twin of an affected twin (not recorded which). The CDR3 sequence is CASSLEGSVRHTIYF.